This paragraph reports one TCR beta chain. Authors' methods: Quantification of nucleated cells was approximated via reference gene primer amplification. TCRdb keeps only in-frame clones here, not all; method: immunoSEQ multiplex PCR. The V and J calls and clone size come from that table; D and trimming were worked out from the DNA. The sample holds roughly 130,000 clones; roughly 80% are singletons and the top ten take approximately 17%. The entry originates in a study of blood T cell repertoires in COVID-19. Study-level background: Whether acute or convalescent, the COVID-19 samples came from the United States, Italy and Spain. T cells, B-cell-depleted T cells, or PBMCs provided the cDNA or gDNA that served as material.

The germline V gene encodes CDR1 SNHLY and CDR2 FYNNEI. V dropped 10 bases and J dropped 2; count of bases not matched to a gene: 6. This CDR3 region has 14 residues. The gene calls are TRBV2 and TRBJ2-1; 9 bases match TRBD2. This TCR derives from a man aged 50-60 years with acute or convalescent COVID-19. Sequencing was carried out using peripheral blood. The CDR3 DNA is TGTGCCATCCCCCGCGGGGGGGCCTACAATGAGCAGTTCTTC. Its translation is CAIPRGGAYNEQFF.